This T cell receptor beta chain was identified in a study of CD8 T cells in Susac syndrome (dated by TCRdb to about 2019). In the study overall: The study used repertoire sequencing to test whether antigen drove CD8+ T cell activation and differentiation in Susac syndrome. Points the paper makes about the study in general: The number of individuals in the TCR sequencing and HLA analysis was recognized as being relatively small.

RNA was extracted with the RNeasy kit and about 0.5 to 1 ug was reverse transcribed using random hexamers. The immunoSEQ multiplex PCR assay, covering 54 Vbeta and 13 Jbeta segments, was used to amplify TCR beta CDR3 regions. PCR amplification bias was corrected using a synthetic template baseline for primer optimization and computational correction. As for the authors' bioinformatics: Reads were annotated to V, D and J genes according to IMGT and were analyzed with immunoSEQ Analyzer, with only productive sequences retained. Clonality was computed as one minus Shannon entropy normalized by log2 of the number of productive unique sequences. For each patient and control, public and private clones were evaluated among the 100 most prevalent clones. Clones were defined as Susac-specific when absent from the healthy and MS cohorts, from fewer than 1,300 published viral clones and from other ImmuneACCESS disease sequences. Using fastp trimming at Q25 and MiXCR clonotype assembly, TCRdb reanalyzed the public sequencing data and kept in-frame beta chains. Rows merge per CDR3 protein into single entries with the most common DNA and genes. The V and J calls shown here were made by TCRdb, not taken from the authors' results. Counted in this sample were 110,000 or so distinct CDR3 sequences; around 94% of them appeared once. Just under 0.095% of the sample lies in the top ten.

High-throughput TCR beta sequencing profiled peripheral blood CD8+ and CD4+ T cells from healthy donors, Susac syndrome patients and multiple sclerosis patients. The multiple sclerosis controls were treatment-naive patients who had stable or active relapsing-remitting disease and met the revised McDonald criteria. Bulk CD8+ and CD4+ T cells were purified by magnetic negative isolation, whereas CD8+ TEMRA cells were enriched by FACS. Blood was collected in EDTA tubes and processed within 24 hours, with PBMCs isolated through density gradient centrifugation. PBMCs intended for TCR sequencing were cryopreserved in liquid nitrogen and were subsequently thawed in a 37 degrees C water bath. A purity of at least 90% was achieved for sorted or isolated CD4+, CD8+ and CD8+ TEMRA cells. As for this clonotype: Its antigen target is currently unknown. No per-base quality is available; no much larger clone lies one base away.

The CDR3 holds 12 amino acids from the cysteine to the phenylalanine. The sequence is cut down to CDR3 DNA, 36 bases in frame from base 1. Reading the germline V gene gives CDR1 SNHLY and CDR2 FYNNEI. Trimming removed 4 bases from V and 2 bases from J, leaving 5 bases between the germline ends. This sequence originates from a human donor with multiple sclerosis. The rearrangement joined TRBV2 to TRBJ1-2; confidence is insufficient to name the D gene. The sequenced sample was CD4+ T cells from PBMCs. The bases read TGTGCCAGCAGTGCTATGAACTATGGCTACACCTTC. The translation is CASSAMNYGYTF.